The 18 T cell receptor beta chains listed next were all sequenced from one sample in a study of control samples from healthy donors and cancer patients (dated by TCRdb to the early 2020s). Receptors were amplified or captured by the immunoSEQ multiplex PCR assay. The source is immuneACCESS, and TCRdb retained only in-frame sequences with V and J called. Part of the clones is not carried over; for the studies checked, unresolved V genes explain less than half of this, and the remainder is unexplained. The table for this sample lists fewer than 120,000 clones; more than 75% of them were counted only once. The ten top clones hold 3.5% to 4.5% of the sample. Sequenced: PBMCs. The receptors shown here come from a woman in her sixties or seventies with lung cancer.

This chain joins TRBV5-1 and TRBJ1-2; D remains unclear. V lost 2 bases and J lost 0, with 11 bases in between. CDR1 is SGHRS and CDR2 is YFSETQ in the germline V gene. CDR3 length equals 15 residues. The CDR3 here is CASSLNSVANYGYTF. The CDR3, as DNA: TGCGCCAGCAGCTTAAACAGCGTAGCTAACTATGGCTACACCTTC.

The chain uses TRBV12-3 or TRBV12-4 and TRBJ1-2, with 9 nucleotides matching TRBD1. The CDR3 extends over 13 amino acids. V shed 5 bases and J 6 bases; nucleotides not matched to a gene: 4. In DNA form, the CDR3 reads TGTGCCAGCAGTCCCTGGACAGGGGATGGCTACACCTTC. Protein sequence: CASSPWTGDGYTF.

This clone showed up just a few times. The chain has TRBV3-1 (or the pseudogene TRBV3-2) and TRBJ1-1; D call uncertain. Between the trimmed V and J ends, which lost 1 base and 0 bases, there was a span of 6 bases. The CDR3 spans 14 residues. CDR1 LGHDT and CDR2 YNNKEL come from the germline V gene (reference sequence). CDR3 loop: CASSQVGVNTEAFF. CDR3 nucleotide sequence: TGTGCCAGCAGCCAAGTCGGAGTGAACACTGAAGCTTTCTTT.

The chain combines TRBV5-1 with TRBJ1-1; D perhaps matches TRBD1 (6 bases). The ends were cut back, 4 bases at V and 6 bases at J, with 19 bases in the middle. Germline V gene sequence: CDR1 SGHRS, CDR2 YFSETQ. The CDR3 totals 15 residues. The CDR3 DNA reads as TGCGCCAGCAGCCCCGGACAGCCGGATAACGCTGAAGCTTTCTTT. Residues: CASSPGQPDNAEAFF.

A note on this clone: Other DNA sequences in the sample encode the same CDR3. The chain links TRBV7-3 to TRBJ2-2; D perhaps matches TRBD1 (6 bases). The germline V gene encodes CDR1 SGHTA and CDR2 FQGTGA. The CDR3 spans 16 residues. Trimming took off 1 base at V and 6 bases at J, with 15 bases between the two ends. The CDR3 is CASSLNGQGTAGELFF. The CDR3 DNA follows: TGTGCCAGCAGCTTAAATGGTCAGGGGACGGCCGGGGAGCTGTTTTTT.

The chain carries TRBV9 and TRBJ2-5, with D possibly being TRBD1 (5 bases). Trimming took off 0 bases at V and 1 base at J, with 13 bases between the two ends. This CDR3 is 16 amino acids long. Germline V CDR1 and CDR2: SGDLS, YYNGEE. The CDR3 sequence is CASSVASGMGQETQYF. The CDR3 DNA reads as TGTGCCAGCAGCGTAGCGTCAGGGATGGGCCAAGAGACCCAGTACTTC.

This chain's CDR3 is CASSRGQGVDEQYF. The DNA of the CDR3 is TGCGCCAGCAGCCGGGGACAGGGGGTGGATGAGCAGTACTTC. The genes are TRBV5-1 and TRBJ2-7, with 11 bases matching TRBD1. The CDR3 loop spans 14 amino acids. The V segment lost 4 bases and the J segment 7 bases; nucleotides outside the gene matches: 7. CDR1 and CDR2 (germline): SGHRS, YFSETQ. Complete variable domain (other parts from reference TRBV5-1 and TRBJ2-7): KAGVTQTPRYLIKTRGQQVTLSCSPISGHRSVSWYQQTPGQGLQFLFEYFSETQRNKGNFPGRFSGRQFSNSRSEMNVSTLELGDSALYLCASSRGQGVDEQYFGPGTRLTVT.

The chain recombines TRBV4-1 with TRBJ2-2, with D perhaps given as TRBD1 or TRBD2 (5 bases each). Trimming left V 7 bases short and J 2 bases short, with 14 bases between. This CDR3 is built from 15 residues. CDR1 is MGHRA, CDR2 YSYEKL, per germline. CDR3 in amino acids: CASKIGTLNTGELFF. CDR3 nucleotide sequence: TGCGCCAGCAAGATCGGGACCCTCAACACCGGGGAGCTGTTTTTT.

The chain joins TRBV3-1 (or the pseudogene TRBV3-2) to TRBJ1-2, with TRBD1 as a possible D gene (5 bases). The V gene lost 1 base and the J gene lost 2 bases, with 11 bases spanning the gap. This CDR3 is 15 amino acids long. Germline V gene lookup returns CDR1 LGHDT and CDR2 YNNKEL (reference sequence). The CDR3: CASSQGQKFNYGYTF. Written as DNA, the CDR3 is TGTGCCAGCAGCCAAGGACAGAAATTCAACTATGGCTACACCTTC.

The rearrangement joins TRBV6-5 to TRBJ2-1; D remains unclear. CDR3 length: 15 amino acids. Germline CDR1 reads MNHEY; CDR2 reads SVGAGI. Trimming removed 6 bases at V and 4 bases at J, with 16 bases between. The CDR3 DNA is TGTGCCAGCAGCCCCCAGTCGGGTGGATACAATGAGCAGTTCTTC. Its translation is CASSPQSGGYNEQFF.

This sequence joins TRBV18 and TRBJ2-2; 9 bases align to TRBD2. Germline trimming cut 4 bases from V and 0 bases from J; bases unmatched to any gene: 6. Germline assignment: CDR1 KGHSH and CDR2 LQKENI. The CDR3 consists of 17 residues. The CDR3 bases are TGTGCCAGCTCACACGGGGCTAGCGGGACGAACACCGGGGAGCTGTTTTTT. Translating gives CASSHGASGTNTGELFF.

V usage is TRBV7-6 and J usage is TRBJ1-4; D is uncertain. CDR1 and CDR2 (germline): SGHVS, FNYEAQ. The V and J ends lost 1 base and 0 bases respectively, with 9 bases between them. The CDR3 spans 16 residues. The chain's CDR3 is CASSLVGRTTNEKLFF. DNA for the CDR3: TGTGCCAGCAGCTTAGTAGGCAGAACAACTAATGAAAAACTGTTTTTT.

The rearrangement uses TRBV2 and TRBJ2-6, with 7 bases identical to TRBD1. Trimming cost V 8 bases and J 0 bases; bases outside gene matches: 4. This CDR3 contains 15 residues. The V gene's germline CDR1 is SNHLY and CDR2 FYNNEI. The CDR3 nucleotides read TGTGCCAGCCGCCGGGACAGCTCTGGGGCCAACGTCCTGACTTTC. This encodes CASRRDSSGANVLTF.

This clone was counted between two and nine times. This chain connects TRBV19 to TRBJ2-3, with 9 nucleotides matching TRBD1. The germline V gene encodes CDR1 LNHDA and CDR2 SQIVND (reference sequence). V was clipped by 8 bases and J by 5 bases; unmatched bases: 8. The CDR3 consists of 14 residues. CDR3 region: CASSDRGKGDTQYF. In DNA form, the CDR3 reads TGTGCCAGTTCGGACAGGGGAAAAGGAGATACGCAGTATTTT.

The chain uses TRBV30 and TRBJ2-2, with a possible D match to TRBD2 (6 bases). The CDR3 totals 15 residues. V was shortened by 2 bases and J by 4 bases, with 14 bases between the two germline ends. Germline V lookup: CDR1 GTSNPN, CDR2 SVGIG (reference sequence). The CDR3 nucleotides are TGTGCCTGGAGTTCCGGGGGTTGGGGCACCGGGGAGCTGTTTTTT. Residues: CAWSSGGWGTGELFF.

The genes are TRBV7-2 and TRBJ1-2, with 9 bases matching TRBD1. After removal of 0 bases from V and 8 bases from J, the junction contained 10 bases not matched to a gene. Looked up from germline, CDR1 is SGHTA and CDR2 is FQGNSA. This CDR3 comprises 16 residues. For the CDR3, the DNA is TGTGCCAGCAGCTTAGCAACAGGGGGCGTCGGATGGGGCTACACCTTC. It is translated as CASSLATGGVGWGYTF.

This chain uses TRBV2 with TRBJ1-5, with TRBD1 matching over 7 bases. CDR3 length: 14 amino acids. V was pared by 4 bases and J by 4 bases, with 4 bases of the junction left unmatched. Per germline, CDR1 SNHLY and CDR2 FYNNEI. The CDR3 sequence: CASSAGTANQPQHF. Written as DNA, the CDR3 is TGTGCCAGCAGTGCCGGGACAGCTAATCAGCCCCAGCATTTT.

This rearrangement joins TRBV6-5 to TRBJ2-3, with a tentative D call TRBD2 (5 bases). Deletions cut 10 bases from V and 0 bases from J, with 17 bases between. CDR3 length equals 15 residues. The V gene's germline CDR1 is MNHEY and CDR2 SVGAGI. The CDR3 bases are TGTGCCACCACCTTTGGAGGTACTAGCACAGATACGCAGTATTTT. Protein: CATTFGGTSTDTQYF.